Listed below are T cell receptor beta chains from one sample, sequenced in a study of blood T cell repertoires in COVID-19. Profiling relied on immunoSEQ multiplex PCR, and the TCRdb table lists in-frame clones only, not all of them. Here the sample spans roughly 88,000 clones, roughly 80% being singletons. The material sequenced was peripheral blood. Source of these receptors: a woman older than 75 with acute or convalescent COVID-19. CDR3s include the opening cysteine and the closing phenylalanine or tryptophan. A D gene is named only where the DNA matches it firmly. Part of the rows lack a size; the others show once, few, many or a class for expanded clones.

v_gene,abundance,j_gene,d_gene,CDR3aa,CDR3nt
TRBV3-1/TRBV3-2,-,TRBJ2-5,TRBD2,CASSRRTSGGVETQYF,TGTGCCAGCAGCCGACGGACTAGCGGGGGGGTGGAGACCCAGTACTTC
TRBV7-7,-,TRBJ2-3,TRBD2,CASSVGTSFGADTQYF,TGTGCTAGCAGCGTCGGGACTAGCTTTGGGGCAGATACGCAGTATTTT
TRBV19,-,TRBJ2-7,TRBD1,CASSRWGQGSYEQYF,TGTGCCAGTAGCAGATGGGGACAGGGTAGTTACGAGCAGTACTTC
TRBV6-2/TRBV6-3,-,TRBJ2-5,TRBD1,CASSLTGGPRTQYF,TGTGCCAGCAGTTTGACAGGGGGGCCGCGGACCCAGTACTTC
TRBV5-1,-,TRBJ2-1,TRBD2,CASSPGLAGGYTEQFF,TGCGCCAGCAGCCCCGGACTAGCGGGGGGATATACTGAGCAGTTCTTC
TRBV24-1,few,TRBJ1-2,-,CATSRGGYGYTF,TGTGCCACCAGTCGAGGGGGCTATGGCTACACCTTC
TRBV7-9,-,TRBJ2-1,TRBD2,CASSRQTGGANEQFF,TGTGCCAGCAGCCGTCAAACCGGGGGGGCCAATGAGCAGTTCTTC
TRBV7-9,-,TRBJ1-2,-,CASTNSINPRVVGTF,TGTGCCAGCACCAATTCGATTAACCCCAGGGTGGTTGGGACCTTC
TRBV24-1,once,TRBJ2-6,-,CATSDHRAGANVLTF,TGTGCCACCAGTGATCACAGGGCTGGGGCCAACGTCCTGACTTTC
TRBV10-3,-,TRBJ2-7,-,CAIGPGGTSYEQYF,TGTGCCATCGGCCCCGGAGGGACTTCCTACGAGCAGTACTTC
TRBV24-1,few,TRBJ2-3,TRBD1,CATSDNNRGLNSDTQYF,TGTGCCACCAGCGACAACAACAGGGGGCTAAACTCAGATACGCAGTATTTT
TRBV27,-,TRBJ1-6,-,CASRTTGWSSPLHF,TGTGCCAGCAGGACAACAGGGTGGAGTTCACCCCTCCACTTT
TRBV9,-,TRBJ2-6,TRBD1,CASSRDRGPSGANVLTF,TGTGCCAGCAGCCGGGACAGGGGGCCTTCTGGGGCCAACGTCCTGACTTTC
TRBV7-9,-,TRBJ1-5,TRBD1,CASSLGTGGNQPQHF,TGTGCCAGCAGCTTAGGGACAGGAGGGAATCAGCCCCAGCATTTT
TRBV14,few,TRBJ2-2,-,CASSQISGGRELFF,TGTGCCAGCAGCCAAATATCCGGGGGGCGGGAGCTGTTTTTT
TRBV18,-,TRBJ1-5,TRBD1,CASSTGQGDISPQHF,TGTGCCAGCTCAACAGGACAGGGCGATATCAGCCCCCAGCATTTT
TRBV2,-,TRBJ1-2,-,CATRSDRYGYTF,TGTGCCACACGGTCGGACAGATATGGCTACACCTTC
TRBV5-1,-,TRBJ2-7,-,CASAEGSYEQYF,TGCGCCAGCGCGGAGGGCTCCTACGAGCAGTACTTC
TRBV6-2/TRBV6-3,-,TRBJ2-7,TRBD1,CASSYPQGVESYEQYF,TGTGCCAGCAGTTACCCGCAGGGGGTAGAATCCTACGAGCAGTACTTC
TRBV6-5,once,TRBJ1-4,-,CASSWEGIVNEKLFF,TGTGCCAGCAGTTGGGAGGGGATTGTTAATGAAAAACTGTTTTTT
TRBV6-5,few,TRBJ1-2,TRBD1,CASSAQGAGNYGYTF,TGTGCCAGCAGCGCACAGGGGGCGGGTAACTATGGCTACACCTTC
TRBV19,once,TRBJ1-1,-,CASSSPATGGDTEAFF,TGTGCCAGTAGTTCTCCCGCGACAGGTGGTGACACTGAAGCTTTCTTT
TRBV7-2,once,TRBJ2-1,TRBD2,CASSLLIQRQRGNNEQFF,TGTGCCAGCAGCTTATTAATTCAGCGTCAGCGGGGGAACAATGAGCAGTTCTTC
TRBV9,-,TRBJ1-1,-,CASSVGGQGTEAFF,TGTGCCAGCAGCGTAGGGGGTCAGGGGACTGAAGCTTTCTTT
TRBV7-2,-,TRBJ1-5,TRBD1,CASSKGQQAAAQHF,TGTGCCAGCAGCAAGGGACAGCAGGCTGCAGCCCAGCATTTT
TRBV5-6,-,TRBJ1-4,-,CASSFGHNEKLFF,TGTGCCAGCAGCTTTGGCCATAATGAAAAACTGTTTTTT
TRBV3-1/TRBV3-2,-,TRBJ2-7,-,CASSQDPGHVYEQYF,TGTGCCAGCAGCCAAGATCCGGGACACGTCTACGAGCAGTACTTC
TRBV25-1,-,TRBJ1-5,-,CASSASIHSNQPQHF,TGTGCCAGCAGTGCTAGTATACATAGCAATCAGCCCCAGCATTTT
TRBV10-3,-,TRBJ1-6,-,CAIRTGSSYNSPLHF,TGTGCCATTCGAACAGGGAGCTCCTATAATTCACCCCTCCACTTT
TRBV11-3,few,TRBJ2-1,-,CASSSGGIFSYNEQFF,TGTGCCAGCAGCTCCGGTGGTATTTTCTCCTACAATGAGCAGTTCTTC
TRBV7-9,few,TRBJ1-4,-,CASSIQGPTQGKLFF,TGTGCCAGCAGCATCCAGGGTCCCACCCAGGGAAAACTGTTTTTT
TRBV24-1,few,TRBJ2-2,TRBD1,CAVQQGWTGELFF,TGTGCCGTCCAACAGGGGTGGACCGGGGAGCTGTTTTTT
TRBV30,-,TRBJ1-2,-,CAWTDNNYGYTF,TGTGCCTGGACAGACAATAACTATGGCTACACCTTC
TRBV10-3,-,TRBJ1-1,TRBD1,CAIRGDSSNTEAFF,TGTGCCATCAGGGGGGACAGTTCGAACACTGAAGCTTTCTTT
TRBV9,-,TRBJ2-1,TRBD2,CASSVATLAGGHLSSYNEQFF,TGTGCCAGCAGCGTAGCTACCCTAGCGGGGGGCCACCTTAGCTCCTACAATGAGCAGTTCTTC
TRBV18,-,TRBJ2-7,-,CASSPLAFGQKTYEQYF,TGTGCCAGCTCACCATTGGCTTTCGGACAGAAAACCTACGAGCAGTACTTC
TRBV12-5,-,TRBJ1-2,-,CASGLETGPYGYTF,TGTGCTAGTGGTTTGGAAACAGGGCCTTATGGCTACACCTTC
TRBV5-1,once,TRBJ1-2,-,CASSLQEANYGYTF,TGCGCCAGCAGCCTGCAGGAAGCTAACTATGGCTACACCTTC
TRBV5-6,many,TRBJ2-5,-,CAGAQGQQETQYF,TGTGCCGGTGCCCAGGGGCAACAAGAGACCCAGTACTTC
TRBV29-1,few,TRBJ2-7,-,CSAATGYEQYF,TGCAGCGCTGCGACAGGCTACGAGCAGTACTTC
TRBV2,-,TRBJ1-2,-,CASSGNYGYTF,TGTGCCAGCAGCGGGAACTATGGCTACACCTTC
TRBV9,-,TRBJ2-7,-,CASSPGAGHPYEQYF,TGTGCCAGCAGCCCAGGGGCGGGTCATCCCTACGAGCAGTACTTC
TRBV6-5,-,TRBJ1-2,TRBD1,CASSYRTGRLYGYTF,TGTGCCAGCAGTTACCGGACAGGGAGACTCTATGGCTACACCTTC
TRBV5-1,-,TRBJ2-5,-,CASSQGLRETQYF,TGCGCCAGCTCCCAGGGACTTCGGGAGACCCAGTACTTC
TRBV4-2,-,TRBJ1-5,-,CASSQEGGNQPQHF,TGTGCCAGCAGCCAAGAGGGAGGCAATCAGCCCCAGCATTTT
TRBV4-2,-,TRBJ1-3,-,CASSQARGVRNTIYF,TGTGCCAGCAGCCAGGCCCGTGGTGTGCGAAACACCATATATTTT
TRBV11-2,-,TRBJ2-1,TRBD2,CASSLERLAGAGGHNEQFF,TGTGCCAGCAGCTTAGAGAGGCTAGCGGGGGCCGGGGGGCACAATGAGCAGTTCTTC
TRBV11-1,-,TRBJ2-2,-,CASSPVEGGELFF,TGTGCCAGCAGCCCGGTAGAGGGCGGGGAGCTGTTTTTT
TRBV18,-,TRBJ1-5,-,CASSPGQNSNQPQHF,TGTGCCAGCTCACCAGGGCAGAATAGCAATCAGCCCCAGCATTTT
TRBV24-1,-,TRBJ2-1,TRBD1,CATSDSGRFGTATNEQFF,TGTGCCACCAGTGATTCGGGTCGTTTCGGGACAGCCACAAATGAGCAGTTCTTC
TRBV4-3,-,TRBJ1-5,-,CASSPQVEFPPQHF,TGCGCCAGCAGCCCCCAAGTGGAGTTCCCGCCCCAGCATTTT